Following are 20 T cell receptor beta chains from one sample sequenced in a study of shared clonotypes between healthy human individuals. Measured with immunoSEQ multiplex PCR; TCRdb has only the in-frame clones, and not every one. The sample consists of 2 million to 2.5 million clones, approximately 95% of them appearing once. Material for sequencing was naive CD4+ T cells sorted from blood. As for subset: CD45RA+ positively selected. All receptors come from a man between 18 and 35 years old in good health.

The V and J genes are TRBV5-1 and TRBJ1-2, with D maybe TRBD1 (6 bases). Germline loops: CDR1 SGHRS, CDR2 YFSETQ. Deletions cut 4 bases from V and 2 bases from J, with 12 bases between. This CDR3 is 14 amino acids long. Here the CDR3 DNA reads TGCGCCAGCAGCGCCGGGGACACCAACTATGGCTACACCTTC. The encoded protein is CASSAGDTNYGYTF.

The rearrangement joins TRBV6-1 to TRBJ2-6; 7 nucleotides align to TRBD1. The ends lost 5 bases at V and 2 bases at J; junction bases unmatched: 6. Germline lookup yields CDR1 MNHNS and CDR2 SASEGT. The CDR3 has 16 residues. DNA for the CDR3: TGTGCCAGCAGTAAAGACAGGGCAGCTGGGGCCAACGTCCTGACTTTC. This encodes CASSKDRAAGANVLTF.

This sequence joins TRBV10-2 and TRBJ2-5, with TRBD2 matching over 7 bases. The CDR3 consists of 12 residues. With 10 bases clipped from V and 4 bases from J, the junction kept 6 bases outside the gene matches. Germline CDR1 and CDR2: WSHSY and SAAADI. Here the CDR3 reads CATSGGIETQYF. CDR3 coding DNA: TGCGCCACCTCCGGGGGGATAGAGACCCAGTACTTC.

This sequence joins TRBV27 and TRBJ1-2; 9 nucleotides line up with TRBD1. The CDR3 has 15 residues. After removal of 4 bases from V and 3 bases from J, the junction contained 6 bases not matched to a gene. The germline V gene has CDR1 MNHEY and CDR2 SMNVEV (reference sequence). This CDR3 is CASSSPGQGDYGYTF. The CDR3 region has the DNA TGTGCCAGCAGTTCTCCGGGACAGGGTGACTATGGCTACACCTTC.

In the case of this clone: Different DNA sequences within this sample yield the same CDR3. The chain joins TRBV6-5 to TRBJ2-1; no clear D gene. Germline loops: CDR1 MNHEY, CDR2 SVGAGI. V was cut by 0 bases and J by 0 bases, with 9 bases left in between. The CDR3 covers 16 residues. The CDR3 region is CASSYSPLSSYNEQFF. The CDR3 DNA is TGTGCCAGCAGTTACTCGCCACTCAGCTCCTACAATGAGCAGTTCTTC.

The rearrangement uses TRBV4-3 and TRBJ2-3, with unresolved D. Germline V gives CDR1 LGHNA, CDR2 YSLEER. The ends were cut back, 0 bases at V and 2 bases at J, with 6 bases in the middle. This CDR3 comprises 14 residues. The CDR3 loop reads CASSQEWHTDTQYF. Here the CDR3 DNA reads TGCGCCAGCAGCCAAGAGTGGCACACAGATACGCAGTATTTT.

This clone showed up just once. The chain carries TRBV10-2 and TRBJ2-5, with D possibly being TRBD1 (6 bases). Germline V gene data show CDR1 as WSHSY and CDR2 as SAAADI. The length of the CDR3 is 13 residues. With 5 bases removed from V and 5 bases from J, the gap between germline ends came to 12 bases. The DNA for the CDR3 is TGCGCCAGCAGTCAGCTGCAGGGGGAGACCCAGTACTTC. As protein: CASSQLQGETQYF.

Of note for this clone: The same CDR3 is also encoded by other DNA sequences in this sample. This chain joins TRBV9 and TRBJ2-3; 12 nucleotides line up with TRBD2. The trim removed 4 bases at V and 2 bases at J, leaving 5 bases unmatched. Germline assignment: CDR1 SGDLS and CDR2 YYNGEE. The CDR3 covers 16 residues. CDR3 sequence: CASSPRLAGATDTQYF. The CDR3 DNA sequence: TGTGCCAGCAGCCCCCGACTAGCGGGAGCCACAGATACGCAGTATTTT.

This chain uses TRBV15 with TRBJ1-5; 7 bases are shared with TRBD1. CDR3 size: 14 residues. Losses at the gene ends were 4 bases for V and 3 bases for J; bases not matched to a gene: 3. Germline-derived CDR1 and CDR2 are LNHNV and YYDKDF (reference sequence). In DNA, the CDR3 is TGTGCCACCAGCAAGACAGGGAACAATCAGCCCCAGCATTTT. As protein: CATSKTGNNQPQHF.

The V call is TRBV6-1, the J call TRBJ1-4; possible D gene TRBD1, 6 bases. V gave up 1 base and J gave up 6 bases, with 12 bases separating them. The CDR3 contains 15 residues. Germline V CDR1 and CDR2: MNHNS, SASEGT. DNA of the CDR3: TGTGCCAGCAGTGAAGTAGGGGGGAGCGATGAAAAACTGTTTTTT. Translating gives CASSEVGGSDEKLFF.

The J gene is TRBJ1-1, the V gene TRBV20-1, with D possibly being TRBD1 (6 bases). The CDR3 contains 11 residues. Germline loops: CDR1 DFQATT, CDR2 SNEGSKA (reference sequence). V shed 5 bases and J shed 4 bases, with 8 bases lying between them. The CDR3 nucleotides read TGCAGTGCTGAACAGGGCACTGAAGCTTTCTTT. Residues: CSAEQGTEAFF.

This clone was detected only once. The chain has TRBV25-1 and TRBJ1-5, with TRBD1 identical over 8 bases. The length of the CDR3 is 14 residues. CDR1 MGHDK and CDR2 SYGVNS come from the germline V gene. J gave up 6 bases and V 4 bases, and 5 bases lay outside the gene matches. CDR3 DNA: TGTGCCAGCAGTGCAACAGGGGGTGGTCAGCCCCAGCATTTT. Its protein product is CASSATGGGQPQHF.

The J gene is TRBJ2-7, the V gene TRBV7-3; 7 bases align to TRBD1. The CDR3 is 14 residues long. J lost 1 base, V lost 5 bases, and 5 bases had no gene match. CDR1 is SGHTA and CDR2 is FQGTGA in the germline V gene. The CDR3 loop reads CASSLGRGSYEQYF. The CDR3 DNA sequence: TGTGCCAGCAGCCTAGGCAGGGGGTCCTACGAGCAGTACTTC.

CDR3 in DNA: TGTGCCACCAGCAGTCTCGGACAGGGCGGGACCGGGGAGCTGTTTTTT. Its translation: CATSSLGQGGTGELFF. J is TRBJ2-2 and V is TRBV15, with 8 nucleotides matching TRBD1. J gave up 5 bases and V 3 bases, and 8 bases lay outside the gene matches. CDR3 length: 16 residues. Looked up from germline, CDR1 is LNHNV and CDR2 is YYDKDF (reference sequence).

This clone came up once. V and J are TRBV5-4 and TRBJ2-5; TRBD1 matches at 9 bases. V lost 7 bases and J lost 4; bases outside the gene matches: 5. Germline V gene sequence: CDR1 SGHNT, CDR2 YYREEE (reference sequence). This CDR3 is 13 amino acids long. CDR3: CASFRTGVETQYF. CDR3 DNA: TGTGCCAGCTTCCGGACAGGGGTAGAGACCCAGTACTTC.

CDR3 sequence (DNA): TGTGCCAGCAGTTCTCAGGGGTACTACGAGCAGTACTTC. Protein product: CASSSQGYYEQYF. The chain links TRBV6-5 to TRBJ2-7, with D tentatively TRBD1 (6 bases). The CDR3 is 13 residues long. Trimming stripped 4 bases from V and 3 bases from J, with 10 bases between. Germline values: CDR1 MNHEY, CDR2 SVGAGI.

The rearrangement links TRBV5-5 to TRBJ1-5; no reliable D call. Germline CDR1 reads SGHKS; CDR2 reads YYEKEE (reference sequence). This CDR3 contains 15 residues. V lost 2 bases and J lost 1, with 10 bases in between. CDR3 DNA: TGTGCCAGCAGCTTAGAGGCTGGAAGCAATCAGCCCCAGCATTTT. Amino acids: CASSLEAGSNQPQHF. Filled out from reference TRBV5-5 and TRBJ1-5, the complete variable domain reads DAGVTQSPTHLIKTRGQQVTLRCSPISGHKSVSWYQQVLGQGPQFIFQYYEKEERGRGNFPDRFSARQFPNYSSELNVNALLLGDSALYLCASSLEAGSNQPQHFGDGTRLSIL.

The chain joins TRBV18 to TRBJ1-1; 7 bases align to TRBD1. Germline assignment: CDR1 KGHSH and CDR2 LQKENI. Germline trimming cut 6 bases from V and 3 bases from J; bases unmatched to any gene: 7. This CDR3 spans 14 amino acids. This CDR3 is CASSYNRGDTEAFF. The CDR3, as DNA: TGTGCCAGCTCGTACAACAGGGGTGACACTGAAGCTTTCTTT.

The rearrangement joins TRBV4-2 to TRBJ2-5, with 8 bases identical to TRBD2. The CDR3 loop spans 17 amino acids. The germline V gene encodes CDR1 LGHNA and CDR2 YNFKEQ. With 3 bases clipped from V and 5 bases from J, the junction kept 14 bases outside the gene matches. Here the CDR3 DNA reads TGTGCCAGCAGCCACGACCTCGGCGGGGGGCACGGGGAGACCCAGTACTTC. This codes for CASSHDLGGGHGETQYF.

The chain joins TRBV9 to TRBJ1-5; tentative D call: TRBD1 (5 bases). V was shortened by 0 bases and J by 3 bases, with 10 bases between the two germline ends. This CDR3 has 15 amino acids. Germline V gene data show CDR1 as SGDLS and CDR2 as YYNGEE. CDR3 amino acids: CASSVEGVDNQPQHF. The DNA of the CDR3 is TGTGCCAGCAGCGTAGAAGGGGTCGACAATCAGCCCCAGCATTTT.